A few counts support the clone carrying this T cell receptor beta chain. What it binds is not known. These data are taken from a study of response to subunit inactivated influenza vaccine. The study, taken as a whole, reports: The authors proposed limited new T cell recruitment per seasonal influenza vaccination.

TCRdb reanalysed the RT-PCR reads using MiXCR and keeps one entry per CDR3 protein. The sample has 300,000 to 350,000 distinct CDR3 sequences; 22% are singletons. The CDR3 extends over 15 amino acids. The starting material was PBMCs from blood, obtained approximately 20 months after vaccination. The chain uses TRBV21-1 and TRBJ1-1. TRBV21-1 is a pseudogene locus. This TCR was recovered from a man between 50 and 75 years old who received an inactivated influenza vaccine. The CDR3 reads CASSPKEGRNTEAFF. The CDR3 DNA reads as TGTGCCAGCAGCCCAAAAGAGGGCAGGAACACTGAAGCTTTCTTT.